The 17 T cell receptor beta chains below were found in one sample sequenced in a study of shared clonotypes between healthy human individuals. Clones were sequenced by immunoSEQ multiplex PCR, and TCRdb holds only the in-frame ones, with some missing. This table holds about 710,000 clones, 72% found once. The specimen was memory CD4+ T cells sorted from blood. Subset specified: CD45RA-negative fraction. These receptors all stem from a woman aged 25 to 39 in good health.

With regard to this clone: One end of the junction fails to match germline, which may point to a read error. Distinct nucleotide sequences in the sample also encode this CDR3. J is TRBJ1-2 and V is TRBV19; D call uncertain. Per the germline V gene, CDR1 is LNHDA and CDR2 is SQIVND (reference sequence). The CDR3 runs 12 residues. The CDR3 protein is CASSILNYGYTF. The CDR3 region has the DNA TGTGCCAGTAGTATCCTCAACTATGGTTACACCTTC.

This clone was picked up one time. The chain recombines TRBV28 with TRBJ1-2, with 7 bases identical to TRBD1. This CDR3 is 17 amino acids long. Germline assignment: CDR1 MDHEN and CDR2 SYDVKM. V lost 1 base, J lost 1 base, and 9 bases stayed unmatched. The CDR3, as DNA: TGTGCCAGCAGTTTATTAGACAGGGTAGAGCTTAACTATGGCTACACCTTC. Encoded protein: CASSLLDRVELNYGYTF.

The CDR3 coding sequence is TGTGCCAGCAGTGGTGACGAGCGTCAGCCCCAGCATTTT. Amino acid sequence: CASSGDERQPQHF. The V gene is TRBV2, the J gene TRBJ1-5; no firm D call. This CDR3 has 13 amino acids. Per germline, CDR1 SNHLY and CDR2 FYNNEI. Trimming took off 4 bases at V and 6 bases at J, with 10 bases between the two ends.

The V call is TRBV7-2, the J call TRBJ1-2; D perhaps matches TRBD1 (5 bases). CDR1 is SGHTA, CDR2 FQGNSA, per germline. V lost 6 bases and J 4 bases, leaving 18 bases between the germline ends. The CDR3 sequence is 15 residues long. CDR3 DNA sequence: TGTGCCAGCAGATCGCCGGGACTAGGTGGCTATGGCTACACCTTC. Its protein product is CASRSPGLGGYGYTF.

The chain uses TRBV2 and TRBJ2-5; D tentatively fits TRBD1 or TRBD2 (6 bases each). The V gene lost 8 bases and the J gene lost 5 bases, with 18 bases spanning the gap. The CDR3 consists of 14 residues. Germline V gene sequence: CDR1 SNHLY, CDR2 FYNNEI. CDR3 sequence reads: CASPLEGRGETQYF. The CDR3 DNA follows: TGTGCCAGCCCTTTGGAGGGTAGGGGGGAGACCCAGTACTTC.

This clone was observed a few times. The chain links TRBV7-3 to TRBJ1-5, with no clear D. Germline V lookup: CDR1 SGHTA, CDR2 FQGTGA. The CDR3 is 13 residues long. V was pared by 5 bases and J by 3 bases, with 8 bases between. CDR3 protein: CASSADSNQPQHF. The DNA for the CDR3 is TGTGCCAGCAGCGCGGACTCCAATCAGCCCCAGCATTTT.

This clone was observed a handful of times. Compared with germline, one end of the junction differs, possibly owing to a read error. The chain employs TRBV2 and TRBJ2-2; D remains unclear. Germline CDR1 is SNHLY and CDR2 is FYNNEI. The CDR3 has 15 amino acids. In DNA form, the CDR3 reads TGTGCCACCAGTTTAATATCGGCGAACACCGGGGAGCTGTTTTTT. This gives the protein CATSLISANTGELFF.

CDR3 coding DNA: TGCGCCAGCAGCCGAGACGGGGGCTTAGGCTACGAGCAGTACTTC. Amino acids: CASSRDGGLGYEQYF. J is TRBJ2-7 and V is TRBV4-1, with D possibly called TRBD1 or TRBD2 (6 bases each). Germline assignment: CDR1 MGHRA and CDR2 YSYEKL. The CDR3 consists of 15 residues. Deletions cut 4 bases from V and 3 bases from J, with 16 bases between.

This clone turned up a few times. The genes are TRBV7-2 and TRBJ2-6; D is unresolved. Trimming removed 1 base from V and 10 bases from J, with 5 bases in between. The germline V gene encodes CDR1 SGHTA and CDR2 FQGNSA. The CDR3 is made up of 12 amino acids. The CDR3 region is CASSLVLNVLTF. CDR3 DNA: TGTGCCAGCAGCTTAGTGCTAAACGTCCTGACTTTC.

The chain combines TRBV21-1 with TRBJ2-7; the table assigns TRBD2, which was not confirmed against the DNA. TRBV21-1 is recorded as a pseudogene. This CDR3 spans 16 amino acids. The CDR3 bases are TGTGCCAGCAGCAAAGGGCTGGCTAGCGGTTGGTACGAGCAGTACTTC. It is translated as CASSKGLASGWYEQYF.

CDR3 loop: CASSSRAADNEQFF. The CDR3 coding sequence is TGTGCCAGCAGCTCCCGGGCAGCCGACAATGAGCAGTTCTTC. The V and J genes are TRBV11-2 and TRBJ2-1; D gene uncertain. In germline, CDR1 is SGHAT, CDR2 FQNNGV. The ends were cut back, 4 bases at V and 5 bases at J, with 12 bases in the middle. The CDR3 consists of 14 residues.

J is TRBJ2-7 and V is TRBV5-1; the D gene is possibly TRBD2 (5 bases). CDR3 size: 13 residues. CDR1 is SGHRS, CDR2 YFSETQ, per germline. With 5 bases removed from V and 2 bases from J, the gap between germline ends came to 11 bases. DNA for the CDR3: TGCGCCAGCAGGGTCGTCGGGGCCTACGAGCAGTACTTC. Amino acids: CASRVVGAYEQYF.

Comments on this clone: Other DNA sequences in the same sample also yield this CDR3. V is TRBV5-1 and J is TRBJ2-1; unclear D gene. CDR1 and CDR2 (germline): SGHRS, YFSETQ. V gave up 0 bases and J gave up 1 base, with 8 bases separating them. The CDR3 length is 15 residues. CDR3 sequence reads: CASSLARASYNEQFF. The CDR3 DNA is TGCGCCAGCAGCTTGGCCCGAGCTTCCTACAATGAGCAGTTCTTC.

The rearrangement uses TRBV2 and TRBJ2-7; D might be TRBD2 (6 bases). V lost 3 bases and J lost 0, with 15 bases in between. The CDR3 is 16 residues long. Per the germline V gene, CDR1 is SNHLY and CDR2 is FYNNEI. In nucleotides, the CDR3 is TGTGCCAGCAGTGAGGTCCTAGCGCCCAGCTCCTACGAGCAGTACTTC. Translated, it gives CASSEVLAPSSYEQYF.

This clone was seen a few times. V usage is TRBV11-2 and J usage is TRBJ1-1, with a tentative D call TRBD1 (5 bases). Germline CDR1 is SGHAT and CDR2 is FQNNGV. The CDR3 loop spans 12 amino acids. V was clipped by 6 bases and J by 10 bases, with 15 bases between them. The CDR3 loop reads CASRKTGEAAFF. The CDR3 coding sequence is TGTGCCAGCAGAAAAACGGGGGAGGCAGCTTTCTTT. The full variable domain, its missing parts supplied by reference TRBV11-2 and TRBJ1-1, is EAGVAQSPRYKIIEKRQSVAFWCNPISGHATLYWYQQILGQGPKLLIQFQNNGVVDDSQLPKDRFSAERLKGVDSTLKIQPAKLEDSAVYLCASRKTGEAAFFGQGTRLTVV.

V and J are TRBV28 and TRBJ2-7; D not certain. CDR1 and CDR2 (germline): MDHEN, SYDVKM. The CDR3 has 13 amino acids. Between the trimmed V and J ends, which lost 6 bases and 5 bases, there was a span of 14 bases. The CDR3 bases are TGTGCCAGCAGCCAACCGAACGGCCACGAGCAGTACTTC. As protein: CASSQPNGHEQYF.

V and J are TRBV19 and TRBJ2-3, with 9 bases fitting TRBD2. The germline gives CDR1 LNHDA, CDR2 SQIVND (reference sequence). CDR3 length equals 15 residues. J was trimmed by 3 bases and V by 4 bases; bases with no gene match: 5. The CDR3 region has the DNA TGTGCCAGTAGTAGCGGGCTAGCGGGAACAGATACGCAGTATTTT. Translating it yields CASSSGLAGTDTQYF.